This T cell receptor (beta chain) was sequenced in a study of human T cells and chemical hapten exposure. Study context: Patients were mainly female, each with alopecia areata, totalis or universalis.

Methods used by the authors: Samples had a median of roughly 100,000 TCRs, ranging roughly 20,000 to 690,600. TCRdb passed the RACE reads through MiXCR, listing each CDR3 protein once. The V and J calls follow TCRdb's processing rather than the paper's. Here the sample spans roughly 260,000 distinct CDR3 sequences, about 8.6% being singletons. Study-wide findings and caveats: Counts of expanded TCRs (at PT1) showed a positive correlation with patch test score.

This clonotype has only a few counts. Its antigen is undetermined. As to time point: pre-sensitization, week 0. Treatment defined: therapeutic diphenylcyclopropenone sensitization with weekly scalp DPC. Germline-derived CDR1 and CDR2 are MNHEY and SMNVEV (reference sequence). The V end lost 1 base, the J end lost 0 bases, and 3 bases lay between the germline ends. The CDR3 loop spans 14 amino acids. The material was whole blood, obtained in connection with sensitization to the hapten diphenylcyclopropenone (DPC). The receptor comes from a woman aged 40 to 49 with alopecia areata. Some clones in this sample may be carry-over from other donors' samples. This chain connects TRBV27 to TRBJ1-4; D remains unclear. The CDR3 region has the DNA TGTGCCAGCAGTTTATTGACAACTAATGAAAAACTGTTTTTT. It is translated as CASSLLTTNEKLFF.